The TCR beta chain described here comes from a study of CD8 T cells in ankylosing spondylitis. Findings and limits, study-wide: What seemed typical of ankylosing spondylitis blood was a TCR beta motif built from several highly homologous variants. Before this, some motif variants had been reported in reactive arthritis synovial fluid and blood.

Concerning this clonotype: No antigen is known for it.

Construction of TCR beta libraries was performed using quantitative 5'-RACE with molecular barcodes. TCRdb reanalysed the 5' RACE reads using MiXCR and keeps one entry per CDR3 protein. This table holds 400,000 to 450,000 distinct CDR3 sequences, roughly a sixth found once. In germline, CDR1 is MGHRA, CDR2 YSYEKL. The V end lost 0 bases, the J end lost 9 bases, and 12 bases lay between the germline ends. CDR3 length equals 13 residues. The sequence was collected from a male donor with ankylosing spondylitis. The chain carries TRBV4-1 and TRBJ2-7; D is undetermined. Sequences were obtained from blood, either unsorted or a sorted T cell fraction (not recorded which). The CDR3 reads CASSQDLSEWQYF. Written as DNA, the CDR3 is TGCGCCAGCAGCCAAGATTTGTCGGAATGGCAGTACTTC.